The present entry profiles one T cell receptor (beta chain) with its context. The antigen is not known. The treatment is: oral pan-JAK inhibitor, 5-10 mg twice daily. CDR3 length equals 15 residues. Trimming cost V 5 bases and J 8 bases; bases outside gene matches: 11. Germline V gives CDR1 LNHNV, CDR2 YYDKDF (reference sequence). The sample originates from a study of CD8+ T cells in alopecia areata. cDNA reverse transcribed from extracted RNA served as the sequencing template. Measured with immunoSEQ multiplex PCR; TCRdb has only the in-frame clones, and not every one. Altogether about 150,000 clones are present, nearly 55% being singletons, with the ten largest covering 15%. General study findings and limits: Tofacitinib did not eliminate many expanded lesional clones from scalp or blood.

The rearrangement joins TRBV15 to TRBJ1-4; 7 bases fit TRBD1. The sequence was collected from a human donor with alopecia areata. Here the sequenced sample was CD8+ T cells sorted from blood, taken at week 4, from a patient treated with tofacitinib. CDR3 region: CATSEGRGSYEKLFF. CDR3 bases: TGTGCCACCAGCGAGGGCAGGGGGTCCTACGAAAAACTGTTTTTT.